The 17 T cell receptor beta chains below all came from one sample that was sequenced in a study of T-cell reconstitution after alpha-beta-depleted transplantation in children. For TCRbeta, the library was prepared with unique molecular identifiers. TCRdb re-derived calls from the PCR reads in MiXCR, one entry per CDR3 protein. The profile shows almost 600,000 distinct CDR3 sequences, 25% to 30% of them singletons. The input for sequencing was PBMCs, taken before TCRalphabeta/CD19-depleted stem cell transplant. The source is a boy under two years old with Wiskott-Aldrich syndrome, due to receive a stem cell transplant.

This sequence joins TRBV5-1 and TRBJ2-2; D possibly matches TRBD1 or TRBD2 (5 bases each). The V gene lost 8 bases and the J gene lost 4 bases, with 12 bases spanning the gap. CDR3 length equals 13 residues. Germline-derived CDR1 and CDR2 are SGHRS and YFSETQ. CDR3 nucleotides: TGCGCCAGTTCGTCTGGGGGCACCGGGGAGCTGTTTTTT. Translated, it gives CASSSGGTGELFF.

The chain is built from TRBV20-1 and TRBJ2-7; 8 nucleotides align to TRBD1. With V trimmed by 6 bases and J by 5 bases, 3 bases remained unmatched. This CDR3 has 11 amino acids. Per germline, CDR1 DFQATT and CDR2 SNEGSKA (reference sequence). Here the CDR3 DNA reads TGCAGTGCCCCGACAGGGGACGAGCAGTACTTC. Amino acid sequence: CSAPTGDEQYF.

This clonotype turned up a few times. The CDR3 DNA follows: TGCGCCAGCAGCTTGTGCCAGGGTACAGATACGCAGTATTTT. Translating it yields CASSLCQGTDTQYF. The genes are TRBV5-1 and TRBJ2-3; a weak D match, TRBD1 (5 bases). The CDR3 totals 14 residues. Germline V lookup: CDR1 SGHRS, CDR2 YFSETQ. V was shortened by 1 base and J by 3 bases, with 9 bases between the two germline ends.

CDR3 sequence (DNA): TGCAGTGCCCACAACCTTCTAGCGGACAATGAGCAGTTCTTC. Residues: CSAHNLLADNEQFF. The V gene is TRBV20-1, the J gene TRBJ2-1, with 7 bases fitting TRBD2. CDR1 is DFQATT and CDR2 is SNEGSKA in the germline V gene (reference sequence). V shed 6 bases and J 5 bases; nucleotides not matched to a gene: 10. CDR3 size: 14 residues.

This clonotype was picked up a small number of times. The V gene is TRBV6-5, the J gene TRBJ2-3; D remains ambiguous. The germline CDR1 and CDR2 sequences are MNHEY and SVGAGI. Trimming removed 2 bases at V and 3 bases at J, with 15 bases between. The CDR3 runs to 16 residues. The CDR3 nucleotides read TGTGCCAGCAGTTACGGGTCCCTCACCTTAACAGATACGCAGTATTTT. This translates into CASSYGSLTLTDTQYF.

This clonotype was found a few times. The rearrangement links TRBV12-3 or TRBV12-4 to TRBJ2-7; TRBD1 aligns across 10 bases. This CDR3 comprises 15 residues. Trimming at V came to 3 bases and at J to 3 bases, leaving 5 bases not matched to a gene. In DNA, the CDR3 is TGTGCCAGCAGTTTGGAGACAGGGGGCTTCTACGAGCAGTACTTC. Translation gives CASSLETGGFYEQYF.

This clonotype was seen more than once but under ten times. V usage is TRBV14 and J usage is TRBJ1-2; no firm D call. The germline CDR1 and CDR2 sequences are SGHDN and FVKESK. The V and J ends lost 7 bases and 5 bases respectively, with 11 bases between them. The CDR3 runs 12 residues. CDR3: CASKEGGYGYTF. The DNA of the CDR3 is TGTGCCAGCAAGGAGGGCGGGTATGGCTACACCTTC.

In this sample, this clonotype turned up a few times. The V call is TRBV5-1, the J call TRBJ2-7, with 9 bases aligning to TRBD1. The CDR3 is 15 amino acids. The V gene end was trimmed by 0 bases and the J gene end by 5 bases; junction bases not matched to a gene: 6. CDR1 and CDR2 (germline): SGHRS, YFSETQ. CDR3 amino acids: CASSLAGDRVHEQYF. DNA for the CDR3: TGCGCCAGCAGCTTGGCCGGGGACAGGGTCCACGAGCAGTACTTC.

This clonotype appeared a few times. In DNA form, the CDR3 reads TGTGCCAGCAGTTTACAGGGGATCTACGAGCAGTACTTC. This translates into CASSLQGIYEQYF. The V call is TRBV12-3 or TRBV12-4, the J call TRBJ2-7; tentatively, D is TRBD1 (6 bases). The CDR3 is 13 amino acids. V lost 2 bases and J lost 3, with 8 bases in between.

The chain links TRBV3-1 to TRBJ2-7; D gene ambiguous. CDR1 and CDR2 (germline): LGHDT, YNNKEL (reference sequence). Between the trimmed V and J ends, which lost 2 bases and 6 bases, there was a span of 11 bases. The CDR3 has 13 amino acids. The CDR3 region has the DNA TGTGCCAGCAGCCAATTACGTAGGACCGAGCAGTACTTC. Its protein is CASSQLRRTEQYF.

This chain links TRBV12-3 or TRBV12-4 with TRBJ2-2; 9 positions match TRBD1. With 5 bases clipped from V and 7 bases from J, the junction kept 5 bases outside the gene matches. The CDR3 spans 14 residues. The CDR3: CASSRGQGIGELFF. The DNA of the CDR3 is TGTGCCAGCAGTAGGGGACAGGGTATCGGGGAGCTGTTTTTT.

The chain combines TRBV11-2 with TRBJ2-5; 8 positions agree with TRBD2. CDR1 and CDR2 (germline): SGHAT, FQNNGV. This CDR3 is built from 16 residues. Losses at the gene ends were 3 bases for V and 4 bases for J; bases not matched to a gene: 10. The CDR3 coding sequence is TGTGCCAGCAGCTTCACCCCAGCGGGAGTCCGAGAGACCCAGTACTTC. Translation gives CASSFTPAGVRETQYF.

The chain is built from TRBV4-1 and TRBJ2-5; tentatively, D is TRBD1 (6 bases). The germline CDR1 and CDR2 sequences are MGHRA and YSYEKL. There are 15 residues in the CDR3. With 3 bases removed from V and 1 base from J, the gap between germline ends came to 12 bases. The CDR3, as DNA: TGCGCCAGCAGCCACCAACAGGGTGGCCAAGAGACCCAGTACTTC. Its protein is CASSHQQGGQETQYF.

This clonotype was counted between two and nine times. The chain employs TRBV9 and TRBJ2-2, with 9 bases matching TRBD2. CDR3 length: 16 amino acids. The trim removed 2 bases at V and 7 bases at J, leaving 9 bases unmatched. Germline CDR1 SGDLS, CDR2 YYNGEE. CDR3 DNA sequence: TGTGCCAGCAGCGTCGGGATAGCGGGAGACCACGGGGAGCTGTTTTTT. Translating gives CASSVGIAGDHGELFF.

The J gene is TRBJ2-3, the V gene TRBV28, with D perhaps matching TRBD2 (6 bases). The CDR3 sequence is 15 residues long. V dropped 1 base and J dropped 6 bases, with 14 bases sitting between them. CDR1 is MDHEN, CDR2 SYDVKM, per germline. The CDR3 protein is CASSLLQPGGDTQYF. For the CDR3, the DNA is TGTGCCAGCAGTTTATTACAGCCCGGGGGTGATACGCAGTATTTT. Full variable domain (rest looked up from reference TRBV28 and TRBJ2-3): DVKVTQSSRYLVKRTGEKVFLECVQDMDHENMFWYRQDPGLGLRLIYFSYDVKMKEKGDIPEGYSVSREKKERFSLILESASTNQTSMYLCASSLLQPGGDTQYFGPGTRLTVL.

J is TRBJ2-3 and V is TRBV4-2, with 9 nucleotides matching TRBD1. The CDR3 spans 20 residues. Trimming at V came to 4 bases and at J to 1 base, leaving 18 bases not matched to a gene. Germline CDR1 reads LGHNA; CDR2 reads YNFKEQ. In DNA form, the CDR3 reads TGTGCCAGCAGCCGCACCCCGGGACAGGGTCGGGCAACAGGCACAGATACGCAGTATTTT. Its protein product is CASSRTPGQGRATGTDTQYF.

The V call is TRBV6-1, the J call TRBJ1-1; 9 bases are shared with TRBD1. The V segment lost 6 bases and the J segment 9 bases; nucleotides outside the gene matches: 8. Germline V gene lookup returns CDR1 MNHNS and CDR2 SASEGT. The CDR3 covers 13 residues. The CDR3 sequence: CASRREQGAQAFF. CDR3 DNA: TGTGCCAGCAGACGTGAACAGGGGGCGCAAGCTTTCTTT.